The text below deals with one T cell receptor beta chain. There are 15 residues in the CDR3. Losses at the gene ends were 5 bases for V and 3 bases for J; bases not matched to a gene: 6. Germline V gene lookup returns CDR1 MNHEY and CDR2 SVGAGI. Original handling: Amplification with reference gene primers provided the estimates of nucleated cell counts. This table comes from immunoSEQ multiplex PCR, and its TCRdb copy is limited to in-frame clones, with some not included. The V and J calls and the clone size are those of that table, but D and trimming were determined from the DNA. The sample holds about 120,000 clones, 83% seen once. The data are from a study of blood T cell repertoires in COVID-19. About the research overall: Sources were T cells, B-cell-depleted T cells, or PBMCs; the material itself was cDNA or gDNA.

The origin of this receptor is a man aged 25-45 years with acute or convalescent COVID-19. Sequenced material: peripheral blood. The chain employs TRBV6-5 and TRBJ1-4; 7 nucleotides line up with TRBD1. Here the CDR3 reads CASSPNRGANEKLFF. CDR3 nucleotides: TGTGCCAGCAGTCCCAACAGGGGCGCTAATGAAAAACTGTTTTTT.